The 31 T cell receptor beta chains reported below all come from one sample, sequenced in a study of cytomegalovirus exposure and HLA in healthy donors. Researchers ran the PCR with 60 Vbeta and 13 Jbeta primers. Profiling relied on immunoSEQ multiplex PCR, and the TCRdb table lists in-frame clones only, not all of them. This table has 85,000 to 130,000 clones, over 75% appearing once. Sample: PBMCs. The source of these receptors is a man in his sixties in good health and CMV-seropositive.

The V call is TRBV11-2, the J call TRBJ1-3; TRBD1 is a possible D gene (5 bases). This CDR3 has 14 residues. The V end was cut by 3 bases, the J end by 2 bases, with 8 bases between. Germline loops: CDR1 SGHAT, CDR2 FQNNGV. The DNA of the CDR3 is TGTGCCAGCAGCTTCTCAGGGACTGGAAACACCATATATTTT. As protein: CASSFSGTGNTIYF.

This rearrangement joins TRBV6-4 to TRBJ2-2; 7 bases are shared with TRBD1. This CDR3 spans 15 amino acids. After removal of 6 bases from V and 0 bases from J, the junction contained 4 bases not matched to a gene. Germline V gene sequence: CDR1 MRHNA, CDR2 SNTAGT. This CDR3 reads CASSAGTANTGELFF. DNA of the CDR3: TGTGCCAGCAGCGCCGGGACAGCGAACACCGGGGAGCTGTTTTTT.

The V and J genes are TRBV7-8 and TRBJ2-5, with D maybe TRBD1 (6 bases). With 1 base removed from V and 2 bases from J, the gap between germline ends came to 8 bases. Germline V gene sequence: CDR1 SGHVS, CDR2 FQNEAQ. This CDR3 is built from 14 residues. Here the CDR3 reads CASSLDRVQETQYF. The CDR3 DNA reads as TGTGCCAGCAGCTTAGACAGGGTGCAAGAGACCCAGTACTTC.

This chain uses TRBV5-5 with TRBJ1-2; tentative D call: TRBD1 (6 bases). Looked up from germline, CDR1 is SGHKS and CDR2 is YYEKEE (reference sequence). The V end was cut by 4 bases, the J end by 0 bases, with 13 bases between. The CDR3 extends over 15 amino acids. In DNA form, the CDR3 reads TGTGCCAGCAGCCCTACGGACAGAACTAACTATGGCTACACCTTC. The encoded protein is CASSPTDRTNYGYTF. Supplemented by reference TRBV5-5 and TRBJ1-2, the full variable domain reads DAGVTQSPTHLIKTRGQQVTLRCSPISGHKSVSWYQQVLGQGPQFIFQYYEKEERGRGNFPDRFSARQFPNYSSELNVNALLLGDSALYLCASSPTDRTNYGYTFGSGTRLTVV.

J is TRBJ1-2 and V is TRBV7-8, with D possibly being TRBD1 (6 bases). Trimming pared 1 base from V and 1 base from J, leaving 10 bases between. CDR3 length: 15 amino acids. The V gene's germline CDR1 is SGHVS and CDR2 FQNEAQ. CDR3 amino acids: CASSLVDSNNYGYTF. The CDR3, as DNA: TGTGCCAGCAGCTTAGTGGACAGTAATAACTATGGCTACACCTTC.

Written as DNA, the CDR3 is TGTGCCAGCAGCGTAGTTTTATCAGCGCCTGGTGAGACCCAGTACTTC. It is translated as CASSVVLSAPGETQYF. The chain couples TRBV9 to TRBJ2-5; D remains ambiguous. CDR3 length: 16 residues. The ends were cut back, 0 bases at V and 5 bases at J, with 17 bases in the middle. CDR1 and CDR2 (germline): SGDLS, YYNGEE.

V is TRBV18 and J is TRBJ2-2, with TRBD1 as a possible D gene (5 bases). Trimming cost V 2 bases and J 6 bases, with 16 bases left between them. The germline CDR1 and CDR2 sequences are KGHSH and LQKENI. This CDR3 comprises 16 residues. The CDR3 here is CASSPTHRRSAGELFF. CDR3 bases: TGTGCCAGCTCACCAACGCACAGGCGCTCGGCCGGGGAGCTGTTTTTT. Combining the CDR3 with reference TRBV18 and TRBJ2-2 gives the whole variable domain NAGVMQNPRHLVRRRGQEARLRCSPMKGHSHVYWYRQLPEEGLKFMVYLQKENIIDESGMPKERFSAEFPKEGPSILRIQQVVRGDSAAYFCASSPTHRRSAGELFFGEGSRLTVL.

Only one count was recorded for this clone. V gene TRBV2 combines with J gene TRBJ1-2; TRBD1 is a possible D gene (5 bases). Germline CDR1 is SNHLY and CDR2 is FYNNEI. This CDR3 has 13 residues. V gave up 5 bases and J gave up 8 bases, with 15 bases separating them. CDR3 nucleotides: TGTGCCAGCAGTCCCGGGGACTATTCGGGCTACACCTTC. This translates into CASSPGDYSGYTF.

The chain recombines TRBV7-9 with TRBJ2-5; 8 bases line up with TRBD2. CDR3 length equals 15 residues. Germline CDR1 and CDR2: SEHNR and FQNEAQ (reference sequence). V lost 1 base to trimming and J lost 6 bases; unmatched junction nucleotides: 7. The CDR3 here is CASSLGGGPFQTQYF. CDR3 nucleotides: TGTGCCAGCAGCTTAGGCGGGGGGCCTTTTCAGACCCAGTACTTC.

The chain recombines TRBV4-1 with TRBJ1-1; TRBD1 aligns across 7 bases. CDR1 and CDR2 (germline): MGHRA, YSYEKL. The CDR3 sequence is 17 residues long. Unmatched junction bases numbered 12, after V lost 1 base and J lost 4 bases. CDR3 protein: CASSQVTGAPEGTEAFF. CDR3 coding DNA: TGCGCCAGCAGCCAAGTTACAGGGGCCCCGGAGGGCACTGAAGCTTTCTTT.

This clone was counted only a few times. V and J are TRBV11-2 and TRBJ2-7; 7 positions match TRBD1. Germline V gene sequence: CDR1 SGHAT, CDR2 FQNNGV. Trimming at V came to 5 bases and at J to 10 bases, leaving 8 bases not matched to a gene. CDR3 length: 12 residues. CDR3 sequence reads: CASSTWDRDQYF. The CDR3 coding sequence is TGTGCCAGCAGCACATGGGACAGAGACCAGTACTTC.

The rearrangement joins TRBV6-1 to TRBJ2-7, with D possibly matching TRBD2 (5 bases). The ends were cut back, 6 bases at V and 5 bases at J, with 8 bases in the middle. Germline V gives CDR1 MNHNS, CDR2 SASEGT. This CDR3 contains 11 residues. The CDR3 DNA reads TGTGCCAGCAGCCGGGGTAACGAGCAGTACTTC. It encodes CASSRGNEQYF.

The count of this clone is one. This rearrangement joins TRBV5-4 to TRBJ2-7; TRBD1 is a possible D gene (5 bases). This CDR3 comprises 13 residues. Trimming removed 5 bases at V and 3 bases at J, with 12 bases between. Germline loops: CDR1 SGHNT, CDR2 YYREEE (reference sequence). The CDR3 sequence is CASRGQGNYEQYF. CDR3 coding DNA: TGTGCCAGCAGAGGTCAGGGAAACTACGAGCAGTACTTC.

The chain has TRBV10-2 and TRBJ1-6, with D possibly being TRBD1 (5 bases). With 2 bases removed from V and 9 bases from J, the gap between germline ends came to 20 bases. Germline assignment: CDR1 WSHSY and CDR2 SAAADI. This CDR3 is 17 amino acids long. The CDR3 reads CASSEPAGGTLSSPLHF. The DNA for the CDR3 is TGCGCCAGCAGTGAGCCGGCGGGGGGAACTCTTAGTTCACCCCTCCACTTT.

V and J are TRBV5-1 and TRBJ1-2, with a weak D call TRBD1 (5 bases). This CDR3 has 15 residues. Between the trimmed V and J ends, which lost 0 bases and 4 bases, there was a span of 13 bases. Germline CDR1 and CDR2: SGHRS and YFSETQ. CDR3 sequence (DNA): TGCGCCAGCAGCTTGGCACAGGTGGGAACCTATGGCTACACCTTC. It codes for CASSLAQVGTYGYTF.

The genes are TRBV9 and TRBJ1-1; D is perhaps TRBD1 (5 bases). Trimming cost V 4 bases and J 2 bases, with 12 bases left between them. The CDR3 covers 14 residues. In germline, CDR1 is SGDLS, CDR2 YYNGEE. DNA for the CDR3: TGTGCCAGCAGCCCCCGCGGGGCCAACACTGAAGCTTTCTTT. Translated, it gives CASSPRGANTEAFF.

The chain is built from TRBV29-1 and TRBJ1-2; D remains unclear. The germline V gene encodes CDR1 SQVTM and CDR2 ANQGSEA. The CDR3 runs to 13 residues. V shed 3 bases and J shed 7 bases, with 15 bases lying between them. The CDR3 reads CSVDRSGSGGYTF. CDR3 coding DNA: TGCAGCGTTGATAGGTCTGGTTCGGGTGGCTACACCTTC.

This chain connects TRBV19 to TRBJ2-7; TRBD1 aligns across 7 bases. The germline V gene has CDR1 LNHDA and CDR2 SQIVND (reference sequence). With V trimmed by 6 bases and J by 3 bases, 11 bases remained unmatched. This CDR3 spans 15 amino acids. CDR3 in amino acids: CASRALGQSDYEQYF. CDR3 in DNA: TGTGCCAGTAGGGCCTTGGGACAGTCCGACTACGAGCAGTACTTC.

V usage is TRBV19 and J usage is TRBJ1-4; a possible D gene is TRBD1 (6 bases). CDR1 LNHDA and CDR2 SQIVND come from the germline V gene (reference sequence). Trimming stripped 5 bases from V and 8 bases from J, with 18 bases between. There are 15 residues in the CDR3. The CDR3 DNA reads as TGTGCCAGTAGTCCCCCCCGGGGGGCGGGAGAAAAACTGTTTTTT. Its protein product is CASSPPRGAGEKLFF.

The table lists this clone with a count of one. The chain couples TRBV5-1 to TRBJ2-7, with 7 positions matching TRBD2. Trimming at V came to 7 bases and at J to 4 bases, leaving 17 bases not matched to a gene. Per germline, CDR1 SGHRS and CDR2 YFSETQ. The length of the CDR3 is 16 residues. The CDR3 DNA is TGCGCCAGCGCCACGGCCCCTGGGGGGGGGATGTACGAGCAGTACTTC. Its protein product is CASATAPGGGMYEQYF.

The chain couples TRBV18 to TRBJ1-1; TRBD1 aligns across 10 bases. This CDR3 is 15 amino acids long. CDR1 is KGHSH and CDR2 is LQKENI in the germline V gene. The trim removed 3 bases at V and 3 bases at J, leaving 4 bases unmatched. The CDR3 DNA reads as TGTGCCAGCTCACCTCCGGGACAGGGGTACACTGAAGCTTTCTTT. Its translation: CASSPPGQGYTEAFF.

The J gene is TRBJ1-2, the V gene TRBV7-9; 8 bases agree with TRBD1. This CDR3 spans 16 amino acids. V gave up 1 base and J gave up 3 bases; unmatched junction bases: 7. Germline CDR1 reads SEHNR; CDR2 reads FQNEAQ (reference sequence). This CDR3 reads CASSLVPDRDDYGYTF. Written as DNA, the CDR3 is TGTGCCAGCAGCTTAGTCCCGGACAGGGATGACTATGGCTACACCTTC.

This chain connects TRBV4-2 to TRBJ2-4; 9 bases match TRBD1. V lost 3 bases and J lost 6; bases outside the gene matches: 3. This CDR3 is built from 14 residues. Looked up from germline, CDR1 is LGHNA and CDR2 is YNFKEQ. CDR3 in amino acids: CASSQAGQGNIQYF. DNA for the CDR3: TGTGCCAGCAGCCAGGCGGGACAGGGAAACATTCAGTACTTC.

The rearrangement uses TRBV5-4 and TRBJ2-3; TRBD2 matches at 7 bases. Trimming at V came to 4 bases and at J to 6 bases, leaving 5 bases not matched to a gene. The CDR3 covers 13 residues. Germline V lookup: CDR1 SGHNT, CDR2 YYREEE (reference sequence). The CDR3 DNA follows: TGTGCCAGCAGCGCGGGGACTACGGATACGCAGTATTTT. Its protein product is CASSAGTTDTQYF.

The rearrangement links TRBV2 to TRBJ2-5; D is possibly TRBD1 (6 bases). The germline gives CDR1 SNHLY, CDR2 FYNNEI. The CDR3 spans 15 residues. V lost 4 bases and J 5 bases, leaving 17 bases between the germline ends. The CDR3 DNA reads as TGTGCCAGCAGTGGAACAGGGTCCACCGGGGAGACCCAGTACTTC. It codes for CASSGTGSTGETQYF.

The CDR3 sequence is CASSQFVAGSSYNEQFF. The DNA of the CDR3 is TGTGCCAGCAGCCAATTTGTAGCGGGGAGCTCCTACAATGAGCAGTTCTTC. The chain carries TRBV4-2 and TRBJ2-1; 8 bases map to TRBD2. V lost 2 bases, J lost 0 bases, and 6 bases stayed unmatched. The CDR3 totals 17 residues. Germline V CDR1 and CDR2: LGHNA, YNFKEQ.

V and J are TRBV30 and TRBJ2-7; TRBD1 matches 8 bases. The CDR3 spans 15 residues. In germline, CDR1 is GTSNPN, CDR2 SVGIG (reference sequence). V dropped 0 bases and J dropped 2; count of bases not matched to a gene: 6. The CDR3 DNA reads as TGTGCCTGGAGTGTATGGGACAGGTTGACCTACGAGCAGTACTTC. Its translation is CAWSVWDRLTYEQYF.

The gene calls are TRBV19 and TRBJ2-2; D possibly corresponds to TRBD2 (5 bases). The germline V gene encodes CDR1 LNHDA and CDR2 SQIVND (reference sequence). The CDR3 has 14 residues. The V gene lost 6 bases and the J gene lost 0 bases, with 8 bases spanning the gap. In DNA form, the CDR3 reads TGTGCCAGTAGCCTAGCCCCGAACACCGGGGAGCTGTTTTTT. Encoded protein: CASSLAPNTGELFF. Variable domain in full (rest from reference TRBV19 and TRBJ2-2): DGGITQSPKYLFRKEGQNVTLSCEQNLNHDAMYWYRQDPGQGLRLIYYSQIVNDFQKGDIAEGYSVSREKKESFPLTVTSAQKNPTAFYLCASSLAPNTGELFFGEGSRLTVL.

V gene TRBV7-9 combines with J gene TRBJ2-7; no clear D. From germline, CDR1 is SEHNR and CDR2 FQNEAQ (reference sequence). The CDR3 covers 13 residues. The germline V and J ends were trimmed by 1 base and 6 bases, with 10 bases remaining between them. The CDR3 DNA sequence: TGTGCCAGCAGCTTAGAAGAGCTGGTCGAGCAGTACTTC. This encodes CASSLEELVEQYF.

The chain combines TRBV25-1 with TRBJ1-4, with TRBD1 identical over 7 bases. The V segment lost 7 bases and the J segment 7 bases; nucleotides outside the gene matches: 6. Germline CDR1 reads MGHDK; CDR2 reads SYGVNS. The CDR3 extends over 13 amino acids. As DNA, the CDR3 is TGTGCCAGCAAAGGGACAGAGAGTGAAAAACTGTTTTTT. Its translation is CASKGTESEKLFF. The whole variable domain, filled in from reference TRBV25-1 and TRBJ1-4, reads EADIYQTPRYLVIGTGKKITLECSQTMGHDKMYWYQQDPGMELHLIHYSYGVNSTEKGDLSSESTVSRIRTEHFPLTLESARPSHTSQYLCASKGTESEKLFFGSGTQLSVL.

The chain combines TRBV6-1 with TRBJ1-1, with TRBD1 identical over 7 bases. The V gene end was trimmed by 0 bases and the J gene end by 4 bases; junction bases not matched to a gene: 5. The CDR3 extends over 15 amino acids. The V gene's germline CDR1 is MNHNS and CDR2 SASEGT. CDR3 sequence reads: CASSEAKGQITEAFF. For the CDR3, the DNA is TGTGCCAGCAGTGAAGCGAAGGGACAGATCACTGAAGCTTTCTTT.